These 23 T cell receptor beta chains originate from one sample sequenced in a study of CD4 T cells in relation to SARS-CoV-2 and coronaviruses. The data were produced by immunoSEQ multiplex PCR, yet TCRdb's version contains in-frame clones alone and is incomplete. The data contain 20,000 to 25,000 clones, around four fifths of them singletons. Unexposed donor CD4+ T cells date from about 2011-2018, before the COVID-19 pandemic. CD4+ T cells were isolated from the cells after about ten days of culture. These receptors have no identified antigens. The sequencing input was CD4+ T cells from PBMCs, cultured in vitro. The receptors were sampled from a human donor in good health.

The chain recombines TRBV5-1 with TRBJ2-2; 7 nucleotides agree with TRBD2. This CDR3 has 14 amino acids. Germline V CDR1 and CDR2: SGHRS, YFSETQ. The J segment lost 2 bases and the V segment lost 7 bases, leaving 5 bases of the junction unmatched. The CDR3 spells CASRGGSNTGELFF. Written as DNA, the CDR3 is TGCGCCAGCCGAGGCGGGAGCAACACCGGGGAGCTGTTTTTT.

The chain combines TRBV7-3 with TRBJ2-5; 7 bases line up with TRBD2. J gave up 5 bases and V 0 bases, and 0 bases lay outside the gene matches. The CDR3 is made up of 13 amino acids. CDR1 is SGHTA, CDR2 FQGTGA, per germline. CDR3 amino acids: CASSLTGGETQYF. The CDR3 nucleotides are TGTGCCAGCAGCTTAACGGGGGGGGAGACCCAGTACTTC. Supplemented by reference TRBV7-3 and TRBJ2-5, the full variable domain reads GAGVSQTPSNKVTEKGKYVELRCDPISGHTALYWYRQSLGQGPEFLIYFQGTGAADDSGLPNDRFFAVRPEGSVSTLKIQRTERGDSAVYLCASSLTGGETQYFGPGTRLLVL.

The CDR3 region has the DNA TGCGCCAGCAGCTTCGAGGGGGATGCAGAGACCCAGTACTTC. Translating it yields CASSFEGDAETQYF. The V gene is TRBV5-1, the J gene TRBJ2-5, with a tentative D call TRBD1 (6 bases). The CDR3 covers 14 residues. V lost 2 bases and J 4 bases, leaving 12 bases between the germline ends. Germline CDR1 reads SGHRS; CDR2 reads YFSETQ.

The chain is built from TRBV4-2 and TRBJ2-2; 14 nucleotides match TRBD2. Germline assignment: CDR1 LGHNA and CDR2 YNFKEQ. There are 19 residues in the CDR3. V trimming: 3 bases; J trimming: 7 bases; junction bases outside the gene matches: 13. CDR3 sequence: CASSHLSPGLAGVNGELFF. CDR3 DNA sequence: TGTGCCAGCAGCCATCTCTCTCCGGGACTAGCGGGAGTCAACGGGGAGCTGTTTTTT.

The CDR3 region is CATGSSSAGAHEQYF. In DNA form, the CDR3 reads TGTGCCACGGGGAGTAGCTCAGCGGGAGCCCACGAGCAGTACTTC. This chain connects TRBV24-1 to TRBJ2-7, with 8 bases identical to TRBD2. The CDR3 spans 15 residues. Unmatched junction bases numbered 15, after V lost 10 bases and J lost 5 bases. CDR1 is KGHDR, CDR2 SFDVKD, per germline.

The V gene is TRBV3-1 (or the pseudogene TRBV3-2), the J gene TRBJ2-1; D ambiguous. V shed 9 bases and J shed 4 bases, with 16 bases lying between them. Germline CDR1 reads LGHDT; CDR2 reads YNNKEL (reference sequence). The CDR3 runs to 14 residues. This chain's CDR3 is CASNKGIDYNEQFF. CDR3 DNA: TGTGCCAGTAACAAGGGTATTGATTACAATGAGCAGTTCTTC.

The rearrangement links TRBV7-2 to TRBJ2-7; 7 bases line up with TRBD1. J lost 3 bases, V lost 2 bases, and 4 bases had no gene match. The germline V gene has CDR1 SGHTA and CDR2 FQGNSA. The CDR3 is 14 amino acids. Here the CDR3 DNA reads TGTGCCAGCAGCTTACAGGGACAGTTCTACGAGCAGTACTTC. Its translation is CASSLQGQFYEQYF.

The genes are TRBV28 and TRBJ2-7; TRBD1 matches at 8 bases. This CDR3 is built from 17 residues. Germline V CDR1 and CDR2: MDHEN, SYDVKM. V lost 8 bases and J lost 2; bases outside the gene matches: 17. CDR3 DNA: TGTGCCAGCTCAAATATAGGGACGGGACAGGACCCCTACGAGCAGTACTTC. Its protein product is CASSNIGTGQDPYEQYF.

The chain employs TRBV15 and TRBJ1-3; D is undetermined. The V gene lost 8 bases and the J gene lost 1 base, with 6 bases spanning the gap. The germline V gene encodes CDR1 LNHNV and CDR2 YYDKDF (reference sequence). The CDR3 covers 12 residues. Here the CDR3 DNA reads TGTGCCACCTCGGTTTCTGGAAACACCATATATTTT. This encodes CATSVSGNTIYF.

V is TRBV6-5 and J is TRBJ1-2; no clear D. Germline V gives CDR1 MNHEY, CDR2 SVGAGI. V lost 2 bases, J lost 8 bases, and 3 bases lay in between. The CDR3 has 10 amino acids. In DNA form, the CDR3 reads TGTGCCAGCAGTTACGAGGGCTACACCTTC. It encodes CASSYEGYTF.

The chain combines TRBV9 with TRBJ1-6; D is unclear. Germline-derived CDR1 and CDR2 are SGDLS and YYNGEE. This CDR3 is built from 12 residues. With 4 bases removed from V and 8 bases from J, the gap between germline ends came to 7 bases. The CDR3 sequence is CASSNGDSPLHF. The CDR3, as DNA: TGTGCCAGCAGCAATGGGGATTCACCCCTCCACTTT.

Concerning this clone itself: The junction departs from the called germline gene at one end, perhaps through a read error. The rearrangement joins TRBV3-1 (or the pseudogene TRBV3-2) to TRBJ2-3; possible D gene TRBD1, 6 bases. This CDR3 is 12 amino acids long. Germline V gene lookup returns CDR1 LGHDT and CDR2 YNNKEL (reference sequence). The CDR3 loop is CASSQDGQQGNF. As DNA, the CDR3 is TGTGCCAGCAGCCAAGATGGCCAACAGGGCAATTTT.

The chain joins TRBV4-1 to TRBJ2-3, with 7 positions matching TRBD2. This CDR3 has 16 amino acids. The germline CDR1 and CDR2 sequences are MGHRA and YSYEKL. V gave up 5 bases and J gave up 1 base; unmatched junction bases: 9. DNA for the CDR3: TGCGCCAGCAGCAACGCAGGACTAGTGGGCACAGATACGCAGTATTTT. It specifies CASSNAGLVGTDTQYF.

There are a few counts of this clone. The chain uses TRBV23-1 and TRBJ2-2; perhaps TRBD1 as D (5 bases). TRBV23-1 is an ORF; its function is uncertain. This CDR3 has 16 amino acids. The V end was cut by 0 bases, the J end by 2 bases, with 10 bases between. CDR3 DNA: TGCGCCAGCAGTCAATCGACAGTCCTTAACACCGGGGAGCTGTTTTTT. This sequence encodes CASSQSTVLNTGELFF.

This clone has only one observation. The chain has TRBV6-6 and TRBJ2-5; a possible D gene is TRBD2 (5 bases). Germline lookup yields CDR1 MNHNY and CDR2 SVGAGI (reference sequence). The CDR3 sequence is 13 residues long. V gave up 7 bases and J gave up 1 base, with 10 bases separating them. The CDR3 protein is CASIAAAQETQYF. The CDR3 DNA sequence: TGTGCCAGCATTGCAGCGGCCCAAGAGACCCAGTACTTC.

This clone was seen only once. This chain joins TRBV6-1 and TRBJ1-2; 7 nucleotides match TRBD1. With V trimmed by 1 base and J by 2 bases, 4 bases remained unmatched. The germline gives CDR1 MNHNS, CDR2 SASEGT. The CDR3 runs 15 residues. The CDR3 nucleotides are TGTGCCAGCAGTGAAGGGAAACAGGGGAACTATGGCTACACCTTC. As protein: CASSEGKQGNYGYTF.

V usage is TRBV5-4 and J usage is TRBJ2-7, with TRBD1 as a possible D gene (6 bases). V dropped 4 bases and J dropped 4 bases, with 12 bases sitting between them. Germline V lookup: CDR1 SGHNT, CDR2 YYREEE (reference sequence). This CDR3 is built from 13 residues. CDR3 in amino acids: CASSPGHTYEQYF. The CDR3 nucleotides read TGTGCCAGCAGCCCGGGACACACTTACGAGCAGTACTTC. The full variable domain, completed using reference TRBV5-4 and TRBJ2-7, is ETGVTQSPTHLIKTRGQQVTLRCSSQSGHNTVSWYQQALGQGPQFIFQYYREEENGRGNFPPRFSGLQFPNYSSELNVNALELDDSALYLCASSPGHTYEQYFGPGTRLTVT.

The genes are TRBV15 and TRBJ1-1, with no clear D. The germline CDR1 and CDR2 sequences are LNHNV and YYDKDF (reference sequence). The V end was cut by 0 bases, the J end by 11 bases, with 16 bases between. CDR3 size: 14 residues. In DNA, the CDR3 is TGTGCCACCAGCAGAGATGAGGTTTCCCGGATGGCTTTCTTT. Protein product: CATSRDEVSRMAFF.

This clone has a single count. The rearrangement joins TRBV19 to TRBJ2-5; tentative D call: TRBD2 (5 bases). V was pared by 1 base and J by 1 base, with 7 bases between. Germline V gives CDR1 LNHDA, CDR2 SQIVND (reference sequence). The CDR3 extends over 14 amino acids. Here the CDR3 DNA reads TGTGCCAGTAGTATAGGTGGGAGCCAAGAGACCCAGTACTTC. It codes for CASSIGGSQETQYF.

In DNA, the CDR3 is TGTGCCAGCAGCCCCCGGCGCGAGCAGTACTTC. Translated, it gives CASSPRREQYF. V and J are TRBV5-6 and TRBJ2-7; D is unresolved. This CDR3 has 11 residues. Between the trimmed V and J ends, which lost 4 bases and 6 bases, there was a span of 8 bases. Germline-derived CDR1 and CDR2 are SGHDT and YYEEEE.

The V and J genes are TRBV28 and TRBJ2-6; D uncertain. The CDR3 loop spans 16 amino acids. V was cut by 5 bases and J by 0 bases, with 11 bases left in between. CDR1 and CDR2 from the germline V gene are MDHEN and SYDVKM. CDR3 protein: CASSPDAPSGANVLTF. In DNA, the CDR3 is TGTGCCAGCAGTCCCGACGCTCCCTCTGGGGCCAACGTCCTGACTTTC.

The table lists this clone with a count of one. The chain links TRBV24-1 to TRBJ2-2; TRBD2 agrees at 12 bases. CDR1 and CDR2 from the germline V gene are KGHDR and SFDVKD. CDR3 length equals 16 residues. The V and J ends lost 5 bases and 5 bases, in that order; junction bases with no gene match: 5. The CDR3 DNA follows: TGTGCCACCAGTGGTGGACTAGCGGGATTAACCGGGGAGCTGTTTTTT. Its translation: CATSGGLAGLTGELFF.

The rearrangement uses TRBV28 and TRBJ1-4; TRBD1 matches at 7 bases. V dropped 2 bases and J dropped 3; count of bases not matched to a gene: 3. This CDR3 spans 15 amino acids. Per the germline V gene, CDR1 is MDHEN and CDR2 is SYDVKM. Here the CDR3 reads CASSLRQGPNEKLFF. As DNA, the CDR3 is TGTGCCAGCAGTTTACGACAGGGTCCTAATGAAAAACTGTTTTTT.